Presented here are 15 T cell receptor beta chains from one specimen sequenced in a study of a mutant IDH1 vaccine in newly diagnosed glioma. Sequencing used immunoSEQ multiplex PCR; TCRdb keeps in-frame clones, though not all of them. Counted here are tens of thousands of clones, 60% to 75% occurring once; the ten biggest clones make up around 4.5%. Stated time point: week 35, safety follow-up. The study gave 300 ug of mutant IDH1 20-mer peptide per vaccine dose, with topical imiquimod. For these receptors, no antigen is known. Source: PBMCs, taken from a glioma patient whose treatment included an IDH1 peptide vaccine. The receptors derive from a man between 45 and 60 years old with glioma.

The rearrangement joins TRBV30 to TRBJ1-2; D is unresolved. Trimming shortened V by 3 bases and J by 6 bases, and 8 bases separated the two germline ends. The CDR3 totals 11 residues. Germline assignment: CDR1 GTSNPN and CDR2 SVGIG (reference sequence). DNA of the CDR3: TGTGCCTGGAGCGTAGCGCATGGCTACACCTTC. Protein product: CAWSVAHGYTF. Full variable domain (missing parts from reference TRBV30 and TRBJ1-2): SQTIHQWPATLVQPVGSPLSLECTVEGTSNPNLYWYRQAAGRGLQLLFYSVGIGQISSEVPQNLSASRPQDRQFILSSKKLLLSDSGFYLCAWSVAHGYTFGSGTRLTVV.

The V and J genes are TRBV28 and TRBJ1-1; no reliable D call. Trimming removed 3 bases from V and 0 bases from J, with 2 bases in between. The CDR3 is made up of 12 amino acids. Per germline, CDR1 MDHEN and CDR2 SYDVKM. CDR3 residues: CASSFMNTEAFF. In DNA, the CDR3 is TGTGCCAGCAGTTTCATGAACACTGAAGCTTTCTTT.

A few counts support this clone. The chain recombines TRBV5-1 with TRBJ1-6; 9 positions match TRBD1. In germline, CDR1 is SGHRS, CDR2 YFSETQ. The CDR3 sequence is 13 residues long. V lost 2 bases, J lost 11 bases, and 2 bases stayed unmatched. Written as DNA, the CDR3 is TGCGCCAGCAGCTTCGACAGGGGGACACCCCTCCACTTT. Its protein product is CASSFDRGTPLHF.

The V call is TRBV25-1, the J call TRBJ1-4; 8 positions agree with TRBD1. There are 16 residues in the CDR3. The V segment lost 3 bases and the J segment 7 bases; nucleotides outside the gene matches: 10. Germline V gene data show CDR1 as MGHDK and CDR2 as SYGVNS. The CDR3, as DNA: TGTGCCAGCAGTGACCCCCCAGGGGGCCATGGTGAAAAACTGTTTTTT. Residues: CASSDPPGGHGEKLFF.

This sequence joins TRBV6-5 and TRBJ2-1, with 7 bases that match TRBD1. This CDR3 has 13 residues. The V and J ends lost 8 bases and 9 bases, in that order; junction bases with no gene match: 10. Germline V gene sequence: CDR1 MNHEY, CDR2 SVGAGI. The CDR3 protein is CASRGQVGGEQFF. CDR3 DNA sequence: TGTGCCAGCCGAGGACAGGTAGGGGGTGAGCAGTTCTTC.

The J gene is TRBJ1-1, the V gene TRBV6-6; no definite D call. With 6 bases removed from V and 3 bases from J, the gap between germline ends came to 8 bases. CDR3 length equals 12 residues. CDR1 MNHNY and CDR2 SVGAGI come from the germline V gene (reference sequence). CDR3 nucleotide sequence: TGTGCCAGCAGCGACGGAGACACTGAAGCTTTCTTT. Encoded protein: CASSDGDTEAFF.

The V call is TRBV28, the J call TRBJ1-2, with a tentative D call TRBD1 (6 bases). Germline V lookup: CDR1 MDHEN, CDR2 SYDVKM. This CDR3 spans 12 amino acids. Trimming took 6 bases from V and 2 from J, leaving 7 bases between them. CDR3 in amino acids: CASRQGNYGYTF. The CDR3 bases are TGTGCCAGCAGACAGGGAAACTATGGCTACACCTTC.

The chain combines TRBV5-1 with TRBJ2-7; 9 bases agree with TRBD1. CDR3 size: 16 residues. V lost 0 bases, J lost 7 bases, and 11 bases stayed unmatched. Germline loops: CDR1 SGHRS, CDR2 YFSETQ. The CDR3 here is CASSLESDRGFWEQYF. CDR3 in DNA: TGCGCCAGCAGCTTGGAATCGGACAGGGGATTCTGGGAGCAGTACTTC.

The V call is TRBV30, the J call TRBJ2-3; D uncertain. This CDR3 has 12 residues. The germline V gene has CDR1 GTSNPN and CDR2 SVGIG (reference sequence). Trimming cost V 0 bases and J 5 bases, with 6 bases left between them. Here the CDR3 reads CAWSVSGDTQYF. The CDR3 coding sequence is TGTGCCTGGAGTGTCTCCGGAGATACGCAGTATTTT.

The genes are TRBV18 and TRBJ2-2; a possible D gene is TRBD2 (5 bases). Germline V lookup: CDR1 KGHSH, CDR2 LQKENI. The CDR3 runs 14 residues. Trimming took off 3 bases at V and 1 base at J, with 6 bases between the two ends. CDR3: CASSPGMNTGELFF. Written as DNA, the CDR3 is TGTGCCAGCTCACCCGGGATGAACACCGGGGAGCTGTTTTTT.

This clone was counted between two and nine times. The chain's CDR3 is CATQGQGSGNTIYF. As DNA, the CDR3 is TGTGCCACTCAGGGACAAGGCTCTGGAAACACCATATATTTT. The V gene is TRBV6-5, the J gene TRBJ1-3; maybe TRBD1 (6 bases). Trimming removed 10 bases from V and 0 bases from J, with 13 bases in between. The germline V gene has CDR1 MNHEY and CDR2 SVGAGI. This CDR3 contains 14 residues.

This rearrangement joins TRBV7-2 to TRBJ1-1; possibly TRBD1 for D (5 bases). The germline V gene has CDR1 SGHTA and CDR2 FQGNSA. This CDR3 has 12 residues. V was pared by 3 bases and J by 8 bases, with 10 bases between. The CDR3 spells CASSFQPGEAFF. CDR3 sequence (DNA): TGTGCCAGCAGCTTCCAGCCAGGGGAAGCTTTCTTT. The variable domain in full, with the rest retrieved from reference TRBV7-2 and TRBJ1-1, is GAGVSQSPSNKVTEKGKDVELRCDPISGHTALYWYRQSLGQGLEFLIYFQGNSAPDKSGLPSDRFSAERTGGSVSTLTIQRTQQEDSAVYLCASSFQPGEAFFGQGTRLTVV.

The gene calls are TRBV4-1 and TRBJ2-1, with 8 bases identical to TRBD2. Losses at the gene ends were 0 bases for V and 4 bases for J; bases not matched to a gene: 8. CDR1 and CDR2 from the germline V gene are MGHRA and YSYEKL. The CDR3 has 17 amino acids. CDR3 nucleotides: TGCGCCAGCAGCCAAGATGAAGCTAGCGGGTATTACAATGAGCAGTTCTTC. Translation: CASSQDEASGYYNEQFF.

This chain uses TRBV19 with TRBJ1-5; possibly TRBD1 for D (6 bases). CDR1 LNHDA and CDR2 SQIVND come from the germline V gene (reference sequence). This CDR3 is built from 16 residues. The V and J ends lost 4 bases and 3 bases respectively, with 16 bases between them. The chain's CDR3 is CASSTGVLLPNQPQHF. The CDR3 nucleotides are TGTGCCAGTAGTACAGGGGTGTTACTCCCCAATCAGCCCCAGCATTTT.

The chain carries TRBV27 and TRBJ2-1; a weak D match, TRBD1 (6 bases). This CDR3 has 13 residues. Trimming shortened V by 8 bases and J by 7 bases, and 15 bases separated the two germline ends. Germline CDR1 MNHEY, CDR2 SMNVEV (reference sequence). The CDR3 nucleotides are TGTGCCAGCGGACCTCAGCAGGGGAATGAGCAGTTCTTC. Translated, it gives CASGPQQGNEQFF.